This is a list of T cell receptor beta chains from one sample in a study of T cell repertoires in cytomegalovirus infection. The antigens these receptors bind are not known. TCRdb called the reads again in MiXCR, with one record for every CDR3 protein. The table lists roughly 87,000 distinct CDR3 sequences, roughly 29% of them singletons. The source material was CD8+ T cells from cultured PBMCs, sampled from culture after CMV antigen stimulation. Receptors originate from a human donor in good health (CMV status not recorded). Some clones in this sample may be carry-over from other donors' samples. CDR3s include the opening cysteine and the closing phenylalanine or tryptophan. Each record gives: J gene, V gene, clone size, D gene, CDR3 length, CDR3 protein, CDR3 DNA. A D gene is named only where the DNA matches it firmly. Size values are once, few and many counts, or a class for expanded clones, and some rows have none.

TRBJ2-5 TRBV3-1 . . 16 CASRKRDGDRSAAQYF TGTGCCAGCAGGAAAAGGGATGGAGACAGGTCAGCGGCCCAGTACTTC
TRBJ2-7 TRBV7-4 few . 12 CASSSDGYEQYF TGTGCCAGCAGTTCGGACGGTTACGAGCAGTACTTC
TRBJ2-6 TRBV2 . TRBD1 15 CASTGTGSGANVLTF TGTGCCAGCACCGGGACAGGGTCAGGGGCCAACGTCCTGACTTTC
TRBJ2-2 TRBV5-4 many . 16 CASSPAVGALTGELFF TGTGCCAGCAGCCCCGCGGTTGGGGCGCTCACCGGGGAGCTGTTTTTT
TRBJ1-3 TRBV5-4 once . 13 CASSLDMGNTIYF TGTGCCAGCAGCTTGGACATGGGAAACACCATATATTTT
TRBJ2-7 TRBV12-3/TRBV12-4 . . 13 CASSFGTAYEQYF TGTGCCAGCAGTTTCGGGACGGCCTACGAGCAGTACTTC
TRBJ2-3 TRBV7-8 many TRBD1 18 CASSLSVFDRGNTDTQYF TGTGCCAGCAGCTTAAGCGTCTTTGACAGGGGAAACACAGATACGCAGTATTTT
TRBJ2-5 TRBV6-5 few TRBD2 18 CASSYVGAGGPEGETQYF TGTGCCAGCAGTTACGTCGGAGCGGGGGGGCCGGAGGGAGAGACCCAGTACTTC
TRBJ1-1 TRBV12-3/TRBV12-4 once TRBD1 14 CASVNRGGYTEAFF TGTGCCAGCGTTAACAGGGGCGGGTACACTGAAGCTTTCTTT
TRBJ1-2 TRBV2 . . 15 CASSDPQMGNYGYTF TGTGCCAGCAGTGATCCCCAAATGGGCAACTATGGCTACACCTTC
TRBJ1-3 TRBV7-2 . . 14 CASSLDLWGNTIYF TGTGCCAGCAGCTTAGATCTCTGGGGAAACACCATATATTTT
TRBJ2-3 TRBV20-1 few . 16 CSARVLPVRVADTQYF TGCAGTGCTAGAGTTTTACCGGTCCGGGTTGCAGATACGCAGTATTTT
TRBJ1-5 TRBV28 few . 16 CASTWRGLYSNQPQHF TGTGCCAGCACCTGGCGGGGTCTTTATAGCAATCAGCCCCAGCATTTT
TRBJ2-3 TRBV7-4 . TRBD1 15 CASSRGQGARDTQYF TGTGCCAGCAGCCGTGGACAGGGGGCGAGAGATACGCAGTATTTT
TRBJ1-5 TRBV14 many . 13 CASSQEGNQPQHF TGTGCCAGCAGCCAAGAGGGGAATCAGCCCCAGCATTTT
TRBJ2-3 TRBV5-4 few TRBD2 15 CASSFAGGLEDTQYF TGTGCCAGCAGCTTTGCGGGGGGGCTTGAAGATACGCAGTATTTT
TRBJ2-5 TRBV7-9 many . 12 CASSLAEETQYF TGTGCCAGCAGTCTGGCGGAAGAGACCCAGTACTTC
TRBJ1-1 TRBV6-2/TRBV6-3 . . 13 CASIEGGITEAFF TGTGCCAGCATAGAGGGGGGCATCACTGAAGCTTTCTTT
TRBJ1-3 TRBV15 many . 15 CATSRDPGSGNTIYF TGTGCCACCAGCAGAGATCCCGGCTCTGGAAACACCATATATTTT
TRBJ1-5 TRBV3-1 . . 14 CASSPRQGNQPQHF TGTGCCAGCAGCCCCCGACAGGGCAATCAGCCCCAGCATTTT
TRBJ2-3 TRBV7-9 . . 15 CASSLRGFGSDTQYF TGTGCCAGCAGCTTACGGGGGTTTGGCTCAGATACGCAGTATTTT
TRBJ1-2 TRBV10-3 once . 12 CATSPEGDGYTF TGTGCCACCTCACCCGAGGGGGATGGCTACACCTTC
TRBJ1-1 TRBV28 many TRBD1 14 CASTRTGERTEAFF TGTGCCAGCACCCGGACAGGGGAACGGACTGAAGCTTTCTTT
TRBJ2-1 TRBV29-1 many TRBD2 18 CSVEDSETSGDSYNEQFF TGCAGCGTTGAAGATTCAGAGACTAGCGGGGACTCGTACAATGAGCAGTTCTTC
TRBJ1-5 TRBV7-8 few TRBD1 14 CASSRPDRDQPQHF TGTGCCAGCAGCCGCCCGGACAGGGACCAGCCCCAGCATTTT
TRBJ1-4 TRBV27 few TRBD1 14 CASSHDRANEKLFF TGTGCCAGCAGTCACGACAGGGCAAATGAAAAACTGTTTTTT
TRBJ2-1 TRBV19 many . 15 CASSIMAVSYNEQFF TGTGCCAGTAGTATAATGGCAGTTTCCTACAATGAGCAGTTCTTC
TRBJ1-6 TRBV7-6 . TRBD1 15 CASSYRDRGESPLHF TGTGCCAGCAGCTACCGGGACAGGGGTGAGTCACCCCTCCACTTT
TRBJ2-5 TRBV19 . TRBD2 17 CASSTLQGGGNRETQYF TGTGCCAGTAGTACCCTTCAAGGCGGGGGGAATCGAGAGACCCAGTACTTC
TRBJ2-1 TRBV6-6 . TRBD2 15 CASSQAGAPYNEQFF TGTGCCAGCAGCCAAGCGGGGGCCCCGTACAATGAGCAGTTCTTC
TRBJ1-1 TRBV7-8 many TRBD1 14 CASSIGQGNTEAFF TGTGCCAGCAGCATCGGACAGGGGAACACTGAAGCTTTCTTT
TRBJ2-1 TRBV29-1 . . 9 CSVDNEQFF TGCAGCGTTGACAATGAGCAGTTCTTC
TRBJ1-2 TRBV18 many . 13 CASSPTLRDGYTF TGTGCCAGCTCACCTACTTTGAGGGATGGCTACACCTTC
TRBJ2-3 TRBV6-1 few TRBD2 16 CASILTSGTITDTQYF TGTGCCAGCATTTTGACTAGCGGAACTATCACAGATACGCAGTATTTT
TRBJ1-2 TRBV7-9 few . 14 CASSSSGASYGYTF TGTGCCAGCAGCTCCTCCGGGGCCTCCTATGGCTACACCTTC
TRBJ1-5 TRBV6-5 few TRBD1 16 CASSNWGTASNQPQHF TGTGCCAGCAGTAACTGGGGGACAGCAAGCAATCAGCCCCAGCATTTT
TRBJ1-1 TRBV12-3/TRBV12-4 . . 12 CASSFGYTEAFF TGTGCCAGCAGTTTCGGGTACACTGAAGCTTTCTTT
TRBJ2-5 TRBV19 . . 12 CASSMGAETQYF TGTGCCAGTAGTATGGGTGCAGAGACCCAGTACTTC
TRBJ1-1 TRBV12-3/TRBV12-4 many . 11 CASSRVGEAFF TGTGCCAGCAGTCGGGTAGGTGAAGCTTTCTTT
TRBJ2-7 TRBV4-1 . . 11 CASSRGDEQYF TGCGCCAGCAGCCGGGGCGACGAGCAGTACTTC
TRBJ2-5 TRBV7-6 . TRBD2 16 CASSPAGGGAGETQYF TGTGCCAGCAGCCCCGCCGGCGGGGGGGCCGGGGAGACCCAGTACTTC
TRBJ2-2 TRBV28 many . 15 CASSWSGENTGELFF TGTGCCAGCAGTTGGTCAGGGGAGAACACCGGGGAGCTGTTTTTT
TRBJ1-1 TRBV9 . . 15 CASSVDGLVNTEAFF TGTGCCAGCAGCGTAGATGGATTGGTGAACACTGAAGCTTTCTTT